One and the same sample provided the 3 T cell receptor beta chains below, sequenced in a study of blood T cell repertoires in COVID-19. Assay: immunoSEQ multiplex PCR; the TCRdb copy retains only in-frame clones and omits some. The sample records around 250,000 clones, around 80% being singletons. What was sequenced was PBMCs or T cells enriched from blood (not recorded which). The source of these receptors is a young man with acute COVID-19.

This chain uses TRBV27 with TRBJ1-1, with TRBD1 matching over 7 bases. The length of the CDR3 is 17 residues. Germline assignment: CDR1 MNHEY and CDR2 SMNVEV (reference sequence). Trimming at V came to 5 bases and at J to 5 bases, leaving 17 bases not matched to a gene. The CDR3: CASSPPRSWTGITEAFF. CDR3 nucleotides: TGTGCCAGCAGTCCCCCGCGATCGTGGACAGGTATAACTGAAGCTTTCTTT.

The chain employs TRBV9 and TRBJ1-1; D may be TRBD1 (5 bases). This CDR3 contains 15 residues. Germline V gives CDR1 SGDLS, CDR2 YYNGEE. V was pared by 0 bases and J by 0 bases, with 9 bases between. The CDR3, as DNA: TGTGCCAGCAGCGTAGCTGACAGATTGAACACTGAAGCTTTCTTT. Translated, it gives CASSVADRLNTEAFF.

The chain is built from TRBV7-9 and TRBJ1-4; 9 bases are a match to TRBD1. The CDR3 contains 14 residues. The germline V gene has CDR1 SEHNR and CDR2 FQNEAQ (reference sequence). V lost 5 bases and J lost 4; bases outside the gene matches: 2. The CDR3 protein is CASSPTGGNEKLFF. The CDR3 bases are TGTGCCAGCAGCCCGACAGGGGGTAATGAAAAACTGTTTTTT.